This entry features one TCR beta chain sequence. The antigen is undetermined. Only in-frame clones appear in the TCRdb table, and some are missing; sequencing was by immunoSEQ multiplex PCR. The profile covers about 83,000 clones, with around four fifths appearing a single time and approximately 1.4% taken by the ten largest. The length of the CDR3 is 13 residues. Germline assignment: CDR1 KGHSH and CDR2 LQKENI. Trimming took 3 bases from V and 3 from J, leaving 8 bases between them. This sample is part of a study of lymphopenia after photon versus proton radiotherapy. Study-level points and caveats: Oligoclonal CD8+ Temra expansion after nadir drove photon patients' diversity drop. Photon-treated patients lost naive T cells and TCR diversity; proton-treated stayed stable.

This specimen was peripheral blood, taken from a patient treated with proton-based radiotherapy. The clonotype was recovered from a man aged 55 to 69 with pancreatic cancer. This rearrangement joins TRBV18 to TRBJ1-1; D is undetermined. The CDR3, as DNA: TGTGCCAGCTCACCTGTAAAGTACACTGAAGCTTTCTTT. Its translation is CASSPVKYTEAFF.